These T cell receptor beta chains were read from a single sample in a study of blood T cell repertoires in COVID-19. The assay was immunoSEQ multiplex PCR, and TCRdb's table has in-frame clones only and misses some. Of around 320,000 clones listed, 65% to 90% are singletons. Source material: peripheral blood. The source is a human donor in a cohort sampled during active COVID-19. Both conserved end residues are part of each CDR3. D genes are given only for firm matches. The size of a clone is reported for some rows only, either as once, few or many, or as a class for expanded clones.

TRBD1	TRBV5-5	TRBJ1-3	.	TGTGCCAGCAGCTTAGAGGACAGGGACGGAAACACCATATATTTT	CASSLEDRDGNTIYF
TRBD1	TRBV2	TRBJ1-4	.	TGTGCCAGCAGAGGGGGGACAGATAATGAAAAACTGTTTTTT	CASRGGTDNEKLFF
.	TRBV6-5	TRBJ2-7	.	TGTGCCAGCCACAAAGGGCAGGGGATAGGGAATGAGCAGTACTTC	CASHKGQGIGNEQYF
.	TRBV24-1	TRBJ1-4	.	TGTGCCACGGCTGAAGCGACTAATGAAAAACTGTTTTTT	CATAEATNEKLFF
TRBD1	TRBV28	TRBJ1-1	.	TGTGCCAGCAGTCGGAGGGGGCGGGCCGCTTTCTTT	CASSRRGRAAFF
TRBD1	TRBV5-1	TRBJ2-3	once	TGCGCCAGCAGCCGCCCCGGACAGGGGGGCACAGATACGCAGTATTTT	CASSRPGQGGTDTQYF
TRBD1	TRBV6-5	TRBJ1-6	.	TGTGCCAGCAGCCAGGGGGAAGGGCGCTCACCCCTCCACTTT	CASSQGEGRSPLHF
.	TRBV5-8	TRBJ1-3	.	TGTGCCAGCAGCTTGGGAACGGGGAGCTCTGGAAACACCATATATTTT	CASSLGTGSSGNTIYF
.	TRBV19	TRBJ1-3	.	TGTGCCAGTACCAGGGGAAACACCATATATTTT	CASTRGNTIYF
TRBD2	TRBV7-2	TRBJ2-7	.	TGTGCCAGCACCCAAAGCGGGGGCTCCTACGAGCAGTACTTC	CASTQSGGSYEQYF
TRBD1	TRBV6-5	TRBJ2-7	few	TGTGCCAGCAGGTCGACAGGGTTCATCTCCTACGAGCAGTACTTC	CASRSTGFISYEQYF
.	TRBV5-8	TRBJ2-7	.	TGTGCCAGCAGCTTTGTGTCGTACGAGCAGTACTTC	CASSFVSYEQYF
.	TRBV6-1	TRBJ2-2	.	TGTGCCAGCAGTGATTTCAGGAGGGCCTCGGACAACACCGGGGAGCTGTTTTTT	CASSDFRRASDNTGELFF
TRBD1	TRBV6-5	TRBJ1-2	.	TGTGCCAGCAGTTACTCACCCGCCTTAGACAGGGATGGCTACACCTTC	CASSYSPALDRDGYTF
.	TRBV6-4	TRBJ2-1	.	TGTGCCAGCAGTGACTTTGGGGGGGGCATCTATTTATACAATGAGCAGTTCTTC	CASSDFGGGIYLYNEQFF
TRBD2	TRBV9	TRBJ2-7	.	TGTGCCAGCAGCGTAGAGGGAGGGGCCAGCTCCTACGAGCAGTACTTC	CASSVEGGASSYEQYF
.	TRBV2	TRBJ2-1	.	TGTGCCAGCAGTCCATACCGGGGGGAGCAGTTCTTC	CASSPYRGEQFF
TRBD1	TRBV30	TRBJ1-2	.	TGTGCCTGGAGTGCCTACCCGCGTACCGGGACAGCCTATGGCTACACCTTC	CAWSAYPRTGTAYGYTF
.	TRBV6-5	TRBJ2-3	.	TGTGCCATCAACAGGGGGGGTCAGGGGTATTTT	CAINRGGQGYF
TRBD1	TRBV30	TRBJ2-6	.	TGTGCCTGGAGCCAGACAGGGAAGAGCTCTGGGGCCAACGTCCTGACTTTC	CAWSQTGKSSGANVLTF
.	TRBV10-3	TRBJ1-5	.	TGTGCCATCAGTGAGAACCAGGGCCAGCCCCAGCATTTT	CAISENQGQPQHF
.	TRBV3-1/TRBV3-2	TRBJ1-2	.	TGTGCCAGCAGCCAAGGAGGGGGATTAGCTAACTATGGCTACACCTTC	CASSQGGGLANYGYTF
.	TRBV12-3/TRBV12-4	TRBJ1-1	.	TGTGCCAGCAGTTCCCGGGGTGAAGCTTTCTTT	CASSSRGEAFF
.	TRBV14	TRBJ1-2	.	TGTGCCAGCAGCCAAGATCGGACTCGTGGCTACACCTTC	CASSQDRTRGYTF
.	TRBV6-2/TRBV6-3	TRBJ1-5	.	TGTGCCAGCAGTTACTTGGGGGGGGCCCAAAGCAATCAGCCCCAGCATTTT	CASSYLGGAQSNQPQHF
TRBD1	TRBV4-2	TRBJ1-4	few	TGTGCCAGCAGCCAAGGACAGGGAAACGAAAAACTGTTTTTT	CASSQGQGNEKLFF
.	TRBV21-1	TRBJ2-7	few	TGTGCCAGCAGCAAAAGGGGGAATGAGCAGTACTTC	CASSKRGNEQYF
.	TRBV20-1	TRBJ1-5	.	TGCAGTGCTAGTCTAGGTCAGCCCCAGCATTTT	CSASLGQPQHF
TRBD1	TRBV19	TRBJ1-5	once	TGTGCCAGTAGAGTGGACAGGGGGCTCAATCAGCCCCAGCATTTT	CASRVDRGLNQPQHF
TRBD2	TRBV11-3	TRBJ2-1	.	TGTGCCAGCAGCTTATCCCTGGAAGTAGCGGGAGATAAGCAGTTCTTC	CASSLSLEVAGDKQFF
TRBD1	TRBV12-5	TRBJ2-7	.	TGTGCTAGTGGGGGGACAGATGACGAGCAGTACTTC	CASGGTDDEQYF
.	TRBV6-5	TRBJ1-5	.	TGTGCCAGCAATTTCCAGAATCAGCCCCAGCATTTT	CASNFQNQPQHF
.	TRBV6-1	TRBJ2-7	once	TGTGCCAGCAGTGAAGAAGGGGCCGCTTCGGTCGAGCAGTACTTC	CASSEEGAASVEQYF
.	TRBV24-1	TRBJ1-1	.	TGTGCCACCAGCCCTTCAGGGCCAAACACTGAAGCTTTCTTT	CATSPSGPNTEAFF
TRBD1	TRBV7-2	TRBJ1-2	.	TGTGCCAGCAGCTTAGGGGCAGGGGGCAGCTATGGCTACACCTTC	CASSLGAGGSYGYTF
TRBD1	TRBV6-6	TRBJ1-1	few	TGTGCCAGCAGTACGGGACAGTCAAACACTGAAGCTTTCTTT	CASSTGQSNTEAFF
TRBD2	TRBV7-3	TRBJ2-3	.	TGTGCCAGCAGCTTAACCCCGGCAGGGGCTAGCGGGGAAGATACGCAGTATTTT	CASSLTPAGASGEDTQYF
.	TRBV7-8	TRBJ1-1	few	TGTGCCAGCAGCTCCCGGGAAGCCACTGAAGCTTTCTTT	CASSSREATEAFF
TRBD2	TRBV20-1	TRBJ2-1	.	TGCAGTGCAAGTAGCGGGGGTTTTTCCGAGCAGTTCTTC	CSASSGGFSEQFF
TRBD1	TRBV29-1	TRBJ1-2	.	TGCAGCGTCAGAGACAGGGTCCTATACTATGGCTACACCTTC	CSVRDRVLYYGYTF
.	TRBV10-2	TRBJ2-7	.	TGCGCCAGCAGTGAGTCAACGGACATATCCTACGAGCAGTACTTC	CASSESTDISYEQYF
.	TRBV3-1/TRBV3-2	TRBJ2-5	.	TGTGCCAGCAGCCAAGGCAGAGAGACCCAGTACTTC	CASSQGRETQYF
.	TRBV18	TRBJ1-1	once	TGTGCCAGCTCACCTACAACGGAGGTGGGCACTGAAGCTTTCTTT	CASSPTTEVGTEAFF
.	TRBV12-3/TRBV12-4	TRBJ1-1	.	TGTGCCAGCAGTATAGGGACAACCACTGAAGCTTTCTTT	CASSIGTTTEAFF
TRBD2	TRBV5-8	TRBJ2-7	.	TGTGCCAGCAGCTTTCGCGGGGGGGACTCCTACGAGCAGTACTTC	CASSFRGGDSYEQYF
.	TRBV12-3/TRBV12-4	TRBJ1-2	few	TGTGCCAGCAGTCGCTATGGCTACACCTTC	CASSRYGYTF
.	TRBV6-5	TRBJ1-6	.	TGTGCCAGCACGCAGACAGACTATAATTCACCCCTCCACTTT	CASTQTDYNSPLHF
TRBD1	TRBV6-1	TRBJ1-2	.	TGTGCCAGCAGTGAAGTTGACAGGGGCCATGGCTACACCTTC	CASSEVDRGHGYTF
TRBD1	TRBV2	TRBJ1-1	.	TGTGCCAGCAGGGACAGGGGAGGGAACACTGAAGCTTTCTTT	CASRDRGGNTEAFF
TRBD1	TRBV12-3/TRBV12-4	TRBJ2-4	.	TGTGCCAGCAGTAGACAGGGGAGTAACATTCAGTACTTC	CASSRQGSNIQYF
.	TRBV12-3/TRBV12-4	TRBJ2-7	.	TGTGCCAGCAGTTTAGCGCTCAGGGACGAGCAGTACTTC	CASSLALRDEQYF
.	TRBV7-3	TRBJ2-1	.	TGTGCCAGCAGCTTAACGGCAGGGGTCAATGAGCAGTTCTTC	CASSLTAGVNEQFF
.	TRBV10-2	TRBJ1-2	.	TGCGCCAGCAGTGGTCAGTCACAGTATGGCTACACCTTC	CASSGQSQYGYTF
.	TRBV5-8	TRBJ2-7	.	TGTGCCAGCAGCTTGGCCAGCTACGAGCAGTACTTC	CASSLASYEQYF
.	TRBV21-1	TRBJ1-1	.	TGTGCCAGCAGAAGGACAGGGGGCCGGAAAGCTTTCTTT	CASRRTGGRKAFF